This entry concerns a single T cell receptor beta chain. The CDR3 extends over 12 amino acids. CDR1 and CDR2 (germline): MNHEY, SMNVEV (reference sequence). Trimming left V 6 bases short and J 4 bases short, with 8 bases between. The data originate from a study of CD8 T cells in ankylosing spondylitis. TCRdb redid the calling of the 5' RACE reads with MiXCR, one entry per CDR3 protein. The top ten hold more than 25% of the sample, which has a few hundred thousand distinct CDR3 sequences, about 18% seen once. Material for sequencing was blood, either unsorted or a sorted T cell fraction (not recorded which). V gene TRBV27 combines with J gene TRBJ2-3; unclear D gene. The sequence came from a male donor with ankylosing spondylitis or in good health (not recorded which). In DNA, the CDR3 is TGTGCCAGCAGGAGCGACGCAGATACGCAGTATTTT. Translation gives CASRSDADTQYF.